This T cell receptor beta chain derives from a study of spatial heterogeneity in lung cancer. Each CDR3 protein gets one entry after TCRdb re-called the 5' RACE reads with MiXCR. The sample has over 7,500 distinct CDR3 sequences, about 3% seen once. The time point: sample taken at primary tumor resection. The study, taken as a whole, reports: Tracking of tumor mutation counts was seen in expanded intratumoral alpha and beta TCR counts.

CDR3 size: 15 residues. Germline values: CDR1 MNHEY, CDR2 SVGEGT. V was clipped by 2 bases and J by 1 base, with 12 bases between them. This clonotype occurred many times. Its antigen remains unidentified. This rearrangement joins TRBV6-2 or TRBV6-3 to TRBJ2-7; perhaps TRBD2 as D (5 bases). The sequences come from lung tumor tissue, collected at surgery. The TCR comes from a male donor with early-stage non-small cell lung cancer. The CDR3 spells CASSYGSGASYEQYF. The DNA for the CDR3 is TGTGCCAGCAGTTACGGGAGCGGAGCTTCCTACGAGCAGTACTTC.